The rows below give T cell receptor beta chains drawn from one sample of a study of T-cell reconstitution after alpha-beta-depleted transplantation in children. TCRdb analysed the PCR reads with MiXCR anew, one entry per CDR3 protein. The table includes about 300,000 distinct CDR3 sequences, roughly 7.8% detected once. Here the sequenced sample was peripheral blood, taken 360 days after TCRalphabeta/CD19-depleted stem cell transplant. The source is a female patient between 2 and 15 years old who had a stem cell transplant for Fanconi anemia, so the T cells may come from the graft donor. Each CDR3 is given with its conserved first and last residue. A D gene is named only where the DNA matches it firmly. The size field is filled for only some rows; it gives once, few, many or a size class.

>TRBJ2-1|TRBD1|TRBV6-2/TRBV6-3|few
CASTIGQGSYNEQFF
TGTGCCAGCACCATCGGACAGGGGTCATACAATGAGCAGTTCTTC
>TRBJ2-1|NA|TRBV28|many
CASSPTARFNEQFF
TGTGCCAGCAGTCCGACAGCCCGATTCAATGAGCAGTTCTTC
>TRBJ1-1|TRBD1|TRBV5-5|few
CASSVTGTAEAFF
TGTGCCAGCAGCGTGACAGGGACGGCTGAAGCTTTCTTT
>TRBJ2-1|NA|TRBV2|many
CASSVSGTPLYNEQFF
TGTGCCAGCAGTGTTTCCGGGACACCTTTATACAATGAGCAGTTCTTC
>TRBJ2-1|TRBD2|TRBV10-3|many
CAISLPAGGYNEQFF
TGTGCCATCAGCCTTCCAGCGGGGGGATACAATGAGCAGTTCTTC
>TRBJ1-5|TRBD1|TRBV10-3|NA
CAISDQPPGQGGGNQPQHF
TGTGCCATCAGTGACCAACCTCCGGGACAGGGAGGGGGCAATCAGCCCCAGCATTTT
>TRBJ2-5|NA|TRBV20-1|many
CSARDRRGGETQYF
TGCAGTGCTAGAGATAGGCGGGGCGGAGAGACCCAGTACTTC
>TRBJ1-2|NA|TRBV9|few
CASSRGGANYGYTF
TGTGCCAGCAGCCGCGGGGGAGCTAACTATGGCTACACCTTC
>TRBJ2-5|TRBD2|TRBV20-1|many
CSARGGTSGRFTQYF
TGCAGTGCCCGCGGGGGGACTAGCGGGAGGTTTACCCAGTACTTC
>TRBJ2-2|NA|TRBV5-1|many
CASSTTGLGLKTGELFF
TGCGCCAGCAGCACCACAGGGTTAGGGTTGAAAACCGGGGAGCTGTTTTTT
>TRBJ1-1|NA|TRBV5-1|NA
CASSREQGFNTEAFF
TGCGCCAGCAGCCGGGAACAGGGTTTCAACACTGAAGCTTTCTTT
>TRBJ2-7|NA|TRBV5-5|few
CASSLYREPTYEQYF
TGTGCCAGCAGCTTGTACAGGGAACCAACCTACGAGCAGTACTTC
>TRBJ1-5|NA|TRBV18|NA
CASSPLSGTLNQPQHF
TGTGCCAGCTCACCACTTTCAGGGACCCTCAATCAGCCCCAGCATTTT
>TRBJ1-1|NA|TRBV7-8|few
CASSLALGRMNTEAFF
TGTGCCAGCAGCTTAGCGTTAGGAAGAATGAACACTGAAGCTTTCTTT
>TRBJ1-1|NA|TRBV6-1|many
CASSDSPYMNTEAFF
TGTGCCAGCAGTGATTCCCCATATATGAACACTGAAGCTTTCTTT
>TRBJ2-7|NA|TRBV12-3/TRBV12-4|many
CASTLGSGEQYF
TGTGCCAGCACCCTAGGGAGTGGCGAGCAGTACTTC
>TRBJ1-1|NA|TRBV7-9|NA
CASSSGAYRDTEAFF
TGTGCCAGCAGCTCGGGGGCGTATAGGGACACTGAAGCTTTCTTT
>TRBJ2-1|TRBD2|TRBV4-1|many
CASSQELAASDEQFF
TGCGCCAGCAGCCAAGAACTAGCGGCGAGTGATGAGCAGTTCTTC
>TRBJ2-5|NA|TRBV9|many
CASSVGTVQETQYF
TGTGCCAGCAGCGTAGGGACTGTTCAAGAGACCCAGTACTTC
>TRBJ1-2|TRBD1|TRBV20-1|NA
CSAIHTGGGYGYTF
TGCAGTGCCATTCATACAGGGGGCGGCTATGGCTACACCTTC
>TRBJ2-2|NA|TRBV10-2|many
CASSEVIFTGELFF
TGCGCCAGCAGTGAGGTCATCTTCACCGGGGAGCTGTTTTTT
>TRBJ1-4|TRBD1|TRBV6-5|many
CASSYTGVHEKLFF
TGTGCCAGCAGCTACACAGGGGTGCATGAAAAACTGTTTTTT
>TRBJ2-7|NA|TRBV10-3|many
CAISLPSLAPEQYF
TGTGCCATCTCCCTCCCCTCACTAGCACCCGAGCAGTACTTC
>TRBJ1-1|NA|TRBV20-1|NA
CSAPGRQGFPEAFF
TGCAGTGCTCCAGGGCGTCAGGGATTCCCTGAAGCTTTCTTT
>TRBJ1-5|TRBD1|TRBV6-1|few
CASSARQGQPQHF
TGTGCCAGCAGTGCCAGACAGGGTCAGCCCCAGCATTTT
>TRBJ2-3|NA|TRBV7-3|many
CASSLKEYF
TGTGCCAGCAGCTTAAAAGAGTATTTT
>TRBJ2-7|NA|TRBV25-1|many
CASSQQTSYEQYF
TGTGCCAGCAGTCAACAGACTTCCTACGAGCAGTACTTC
>TRBJ2-4|NA|TRBV13|many
CASSLGGVAKNIQYF
TGTGCCAGCAGCTTAGGAGGAGTAGCCAAAAACATTCAGTACTTC
>TRBJ2-7|NA|TRBV25-1|many
CASSSRDFGYEQYF
TGTGCCAGCAGTTCCCGGGATTTTGGCTACGAGCAGTACTTC
>TRBJ2-7|TRBD1|TRBV3-1|many
CASSYRDSSEQYF
TGTGCCAGCAGCTACCGGGACAGCTCCGAGCAGTACTTC
>TRBJ2-7|NA|TRBV25-1|few
CASSELGQQYF
TGTGCCAGCAGTGAATTAGGGCAGCAGTACTTC
>TRBJ2-1|TRBD2|TRBV12-3/TRBV12-4|many
CASSLERGTSGGYEQFF
TGTGCCAGCAGTTTAGAGAGAGGGACTAGCGGGGGGTATGAGCAGTTCTTC
>TRBJ1-2|NA|TRBV15|many
CATSRDWLDGYTF
TGTGCCACCAGCAGAGATTGGTTGGATGGCTACACCTTC
>TRBJ2-2|TRBD2|TRBV20-1|NA
CSAREREGPGELFF
TGCAGTGCTAGGGAGCGGGAGGGCCCCGGGGAGCTGTTTTTT
>TRBJ2-1|NA|TRBV28|many
CASTLGGWNEQFF
TGTGCCAGCACCTTAGGGGGGTGGAATGAGCAGTTCTTC
>TRBJ2-1|TRBD1|TRBV6-2/TRBV6-3|many
CASSSGTGSNNEQFF
TGTGCCAGCAGTTCCGGGACAGGGAGCAACAATGAGCAGTTCTTC
>TRBJ2-7|TRBD2|TRBV7-3|many
CASSWSGSSEQYF
TGTGCCAGCAGCTGGAGCGGGAGTTCCGAGCAGTACTTC
>TRBJ1-1|TRBD1|TRBV29-1|many
CSVVWQGAPQFPLIF
TGCAGCGTTGTGTGGCAGGGGGCGCCCCAATTTCCCCTGATCTTT
>TRBJ2-2|TRBD2|TRBV9|NA
CASSVATSGGTGELFF
TGTGCCAGCAGCGTAGCGACTAGCGGGGGCACCGGGGAGCTGTTTTTT